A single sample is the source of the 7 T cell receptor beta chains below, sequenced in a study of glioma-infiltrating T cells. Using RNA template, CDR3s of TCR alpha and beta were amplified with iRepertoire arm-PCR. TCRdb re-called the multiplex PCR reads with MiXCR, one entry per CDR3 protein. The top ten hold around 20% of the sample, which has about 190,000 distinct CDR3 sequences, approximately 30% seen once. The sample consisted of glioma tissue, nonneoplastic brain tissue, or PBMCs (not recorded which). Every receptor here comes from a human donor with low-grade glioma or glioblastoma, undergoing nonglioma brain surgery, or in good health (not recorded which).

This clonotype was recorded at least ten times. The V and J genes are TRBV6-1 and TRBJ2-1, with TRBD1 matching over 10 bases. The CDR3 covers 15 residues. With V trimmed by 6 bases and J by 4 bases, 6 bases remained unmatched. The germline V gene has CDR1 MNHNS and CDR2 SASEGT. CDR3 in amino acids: CASSPGQGVYNEQFF. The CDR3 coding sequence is TGTGCCAGCAGCCCTGGACAGGGGGTGTACAATGAGCAGTTCTTC.

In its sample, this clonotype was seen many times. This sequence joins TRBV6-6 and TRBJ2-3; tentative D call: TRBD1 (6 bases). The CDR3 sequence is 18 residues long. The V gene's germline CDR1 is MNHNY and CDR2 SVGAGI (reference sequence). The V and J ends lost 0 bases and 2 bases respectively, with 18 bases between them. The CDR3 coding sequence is TGTGCCAGCAGTTACTCTTCAGGGGACCGACGTAACACAGATACGCAGTATTTT. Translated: CASSYSSGDRRNTDTQYF.

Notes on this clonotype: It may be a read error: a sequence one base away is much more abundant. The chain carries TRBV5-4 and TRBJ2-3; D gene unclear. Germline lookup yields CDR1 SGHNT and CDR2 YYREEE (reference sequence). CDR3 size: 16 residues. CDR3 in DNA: TGTGCCAGGAGCTTGGCTCGGGCAGCACACACAGATACGCAGTATTTT. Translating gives CARSLARAAHTDTQYF.

In DNA, the CDR3 is TGTGCCAGCAGTCTGATTACCCCGGGACAGGGGAATGAGCAGTTCTTC. It specifies CASSLITPGQGNEQFF. The chain recombines TRBV28 with TRBJ2-1, with 10 bases identical to TRBD1. V was pared by 5 bases and J by 7 bases, with 11 bases of the junction left unmatched. The CDR3 covers 16 residues. Germline-derived CDR1 and CDR2 are MDHEN and SYDVKM. Complete variable domain (other parts from reference TRBV28 and TRBJ2-1): DVKVTQSSRYLVKRTGEKVFLECVQDMDHENMFWYRQDPGLGLRLIYFSYDVKMKEKGDIPEGYSVSREKKERFSLILESASTNQTSMYLCASSLITPGQGNEQFFGPGTRLTVL.

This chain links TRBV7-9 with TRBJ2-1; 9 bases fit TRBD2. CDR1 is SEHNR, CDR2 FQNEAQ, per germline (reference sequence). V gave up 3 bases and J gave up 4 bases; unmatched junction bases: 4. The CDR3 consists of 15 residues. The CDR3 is CASSFEAGGYNEQFF. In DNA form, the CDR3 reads TGTGCCAGCAGCTTCGAAGCGGGGGGATACAATGAGCAGTTCTTC. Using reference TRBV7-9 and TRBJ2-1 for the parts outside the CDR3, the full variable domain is DTGVSQNPRHKITKRGQNVTFRCDPISEHNRLYWYRQTLGQGPEFLTYFQNEAQLEKSRLLSDRFSAERPKGSFSTLEIQRTEQGDSAMYLCASSFEAGGYNEQFFGPGTRLTVL.

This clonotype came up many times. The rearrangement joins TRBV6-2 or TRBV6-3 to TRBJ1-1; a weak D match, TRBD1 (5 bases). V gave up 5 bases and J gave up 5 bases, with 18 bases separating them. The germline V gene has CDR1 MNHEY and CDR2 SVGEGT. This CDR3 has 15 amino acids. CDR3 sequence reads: CASSHGVGGGTEAFF. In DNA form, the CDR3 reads TGTGCCAGCAGTCATGGGGTCGGCGGGGGGACTGAAGCTTTCTTT.

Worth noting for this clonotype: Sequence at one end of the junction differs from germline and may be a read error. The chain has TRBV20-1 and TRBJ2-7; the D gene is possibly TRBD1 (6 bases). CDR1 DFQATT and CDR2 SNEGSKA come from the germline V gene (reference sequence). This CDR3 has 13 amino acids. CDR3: CGANHRVPYELYF. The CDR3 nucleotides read TGCGGTGCTAATCACAGGGTCCCCTACGAGCTGTACTTC.